The 24 T cell receptor beta chains reported below all come from one sample, sequenced in a study of shared clonotypes between healthy human individuals. The repertoire was sequenced with immunoSEQ multiplex PCR; TCRdb's copy has only in-frame clones and lacks some. The sample has about 2 million clones, 85% to 95% seen once. Positively selected for CCR7, the CD45RO-negative cells used as naive CD8 cells excluded terminally differentiated effector memory CD45RA+ cells. Sequenced material: naive CD8+ T cells sorted from blood. The receptor set was obtained from a man aged 18 to 29 in good health.

The chain couples TRBV4-3 to TRBJ2-1; 12 nucleotides line up with TRBD2. The CDR3 extends over 16 amino acids. With 4 bases clipped from V and 7 bases from J, the junction kept 8 bases outside the gene matches. Germline V gives CDR1 LGHNA, CDR2 YSLEER. CDR3 protein: CASSLETSGSSNEQFF. In DNA form, the CDR3 reads TGCGCCAGCAGCCTGGAGACTAGCGGGAGTTCAAATGAGCAGTTCTTC.

This clone was counted once. The J gene is TRBJ2-7, the V gene TRBV28; 11 nucleotides agree with TRBD1. The germline CDR1 and CDR2 sequences are MDHEN and SYDVKM. The junction had 6 bases not matched to a gene; V was cut back by 5 bases and J by 0 bases. The CDR3 contains 16 residues. The CDR3 region is CASSPGTGGYSYEQYF. The DNA of the CDR3 is TGTGCCAGCAGTCCAGGGACAGGGGGGTACTCCTACGAGCAGTACTTC.

The CDR3 sequence is CASSQDGFGGDQPQHF. The CDR3 DNA reads TGCGCCAGCAGCCAAGATGGATTCGGGGGGGATCAGCCCCAGCATTTT. This chain joins TRBV4-1 and TRBJ1-5; D may be TRBD1 (5 bases). Trimming took off 0 bases at V and 5 bases at J, with 14 bases between the two ends. Germline-derived CDR1 and CDR2 are MGHRA and YSYEKL. The CDR3 totals 16 residues.

CDR3 DNA sequence: TGTGCCAGCAGTTTTCGGCGGGGAGAGACCCAGTACTTC. It is translated as CASSFRRGETQYF. The chain recombines TRBV27 with TRBJ2-5, with a possible D match to TRBD2 (6 bases). CDR3 size: 13 residues. The V gene lost 3 bases and the J gene lost 4 bases, with 9 bases spanning the gap. CDR1 and CDR2 from the germline V gene are MNHEY and SMNVEV (reference sequence).

As regards this clone: This sample also contains other DNA sequences that code for the same CDR3. The CDR3 DNA follows: TGTGCCAGCGGATACAATCAGCCCCAGCATTTT. It codes for CASGYNQPQHF. The chain carries TRBV27 and TRBJ1-5; no reliable D call. This CDR3 spans 11 amino acids. Germline V gene lookup returns CDR1 MNHEY and CDR2 SMNVEV (reference sequence). V was clipped by 8 bases and J by 3 bases, with 5 bases between them.

The J gene is TRBJ2-5, the V gene TRBV5-4, with TRBD2 matching over 14 bases. Trimming cost V 3 bases and J 5 bases; bases outside gene matches: 9. Germline V CDR1 and CDR2: SGHNT, YYREEE (reference sequence). The CDR3 runs 17 residues. CDR3 loop: CASSSPGLAGEGETQYF. CDR3 DNA: TGTGCCAGCAGCTCTCCGGGACTAGCGGGAGAAGGGGAGACCCAGTACTTC.

The chain has TRBV7-3 and TRBJ2-1, with TRBD1 matching over 9 bases. This CDR3 has 17 residues. V lost 0 bases to trimming and J lost 7 bases; unmatched junction nucleotides: 10. CDR1 and CDR2 from the germline V gene are SGHTA and FQGTGA. The CDR3 reads CASSLTLAGTGWNEQFF. CDR3 bases: TGTGCCAGCAGCTTAACGTTGGCAGGGACAGGGTGGAATGAGCAGTTCTTC. Full variable domain (rest looked up from reference TRBV7-3 and TRBJ2-1): GAGVSQTPSNKVTEKGKYVELRCDPISGHTALYWYRQSLGQGPEFLIYFQGTGAADDSGLPNDRFFAVRPEGSVSTLKIQRTERGDSAVYLCASSLTLAGTGWNEQFFGPGTRLTVL.

V usage is TRBV19 and J usage is TRBJ2-1, with D tentatively TRBD2 (5 bases). Trimming cost V 3 bases and J 7 bases, with 16 bases left between them. CDR3 size: 15 residues. Germline CDR1 LNHDA, CDR2 SQIVND (reference sequence). The CDR3 bases are TGTGCCAGTAGTATGAAGGGAGTAGGGTTTAATGAGCAGTTCTTC. Translated, it gives CASSMKGVGFNEQFF.

The rearrangement links TRBV11-2 to TRBJ2-7, with D hard to call. The CDR3 sequence is 13 residues long. Germline V gives CDR1 SGHAT, CDR2 FQNNGV. V was cut by 3 bases and J by 3 bases, with 9 bases left in between. The CDR3 region is CASSFPPDYEQYF. CDR3 sequence (DNA): TGTGCCAGCAGCTTCCCTCCGGACTACGAGCAGTACTTC.

This chain connects TRBV29-1 to TRBJ2-1; maybe TRBD2 (6 bases). Germline loops: CDR1 SQVTM, CDR2 ANQGSEA. Trimming took 4 bases from V and 3 from J, leaving 13 bases between them. There are 14 residues in the CDR3. CDR3 coding DNA: TGCAGCGTTGCTGGGACTGAATTCTACAATGAGCAGTTCTTC. Encoded protein: CSVAGTEFYNEQFF.

The chain has TRBV28 and TRBJ1-2; no clear D. The CDR3 has 15 residues. Germline V CDR1 and CDR2: MDHEN, SYDVKM. V was clipped by 5 bases and J by 2 bases, with 15 bases between them. The CDR3 here is CASSETGPLNYGYTF. The DNA of the CDR3 is TGTGCCAGCAGTGAAACTGGTCCGTTGAACTATGGCTACACCTTC.

The J gene is TRBJ2-5, the V gene TRBV28; 10 positions match TRBD1. This CDR3 has 13 residues. Germline CDR1 and CDR2: MDHEN and SYDVKM. V shed 10 bases, J shed 3 bases, and the junction held 5 bases outside the gene matches. For the CDR3, the DNA is TGTGCCACCTTGGGGACAGGGGAAGAGACCCAGTACTTC. This translates into CATLGTGEETQYF.

The rearrangement uses TRBV5-8 and TRBJ2-2; 10 bases map to TRBD1. The trim removed 4 bases at V and 4 bases at J, leaving 10 bases unmatched. Germline CDR1 and CDR2: SGHTS and YDEGEE. CDR3 length: 17 residues. The CDR3 is CASSLGTGVSATGELFF. The CDR3 DNA sequence: TGTGCCAGCAGCCTAGGGACAGGGGTTTCCGCCACCGGGGAGCTGTTTTTT.

This clone has only a few counts. The chain is built from TRBV6-1 and TRBJ1-6, with 7 bases that match TRBD1. Germline CDR1 reads MNHNS; CDR2 reads SASEGT. The CDR3 length is 13 residues. After removal of 8 bases from V and 8 bases from J, the junction contained 6 bases not matched to a gene. Written as DNA, the CDR3 is TGTGCCAGCCGACAGGGACCCTATTCACCCCTCCACTTT. Its translation is CASRQGPYSPLHF.

The chain is built from TRBV7-9 and TRBJ2-3; D might be TRBD2 (6 bases). The CDR3 spans 16 residues. V dropped 0 bases and J dropped 2 bases, with 12 bases sitting between them. The germline V gene encodes CDR1 SEHNR and CDR2 FQNEAQ (reference sequence). CDR3 amino acids: CASSLAHGGDTDTQYF. Here the CDR3 DNA reads TGTGCCAGCAGCTTAGCGCACGGCGGGGACACAGATACGCAGTATTTT.

This sequence joins TRBV9 and TRBJ2-1; no firm D call. CDR3 size: 15 residues. Trimming cost V 0 bases and J 6 bases, with 13 bases left between them. From germline, CDR1 is SGDLS and CDR2 YYNGEE. This CDR3 reads CASSVDGSSGNEQFF. Written as DNA, the CDR3 is TGTGCCAGCAGCGTAGATGGTAGTTCGGGCAATGAGCAGTTCTTC. Based on the CDR3 plus reference TRBV9 and TRBJ2-1, the full variable domain is DSGVTQTPKHLITATGQRVTLRCSPRSGDLSVYWYQQSLDQGLQFLIQYYNGEERAKGNILERFSAQQFPDLHSELNLSSLELGDSALYFCASSVDGSSGNEQFFGPGTRLTVL.

This chain connects TRBV5-6 to TRBJ2-5; D ambiguous. V lost 0 bases and J 9 bases, leaving 15 bases between the germline ends. In germline, CDR1 is SGHDT, CDR2 YYEEEE. The CDR3 is 14 residues long. CDR3 bases: TGTGCCAGCAGCTTGGGGGCCCCGGGTTGGGCCCAGTACTTC. This encodes CASSLGAPGWAQYF.

This chain links TRBV28 with TRBJ1-5; TRBD1 might be the D (6 bases). CDR1 is MDHEN, CDR2 SYDVKM, per germline. The V and J ends lost 3 bases and 9 bases respectively, with 18 bases between them. The CDR3 covers 15 residues. This CDR3 reads CASSFGQGPAWPQHF. CDR3 in DNA: TGTGCCAGCAGTTTTGGGCAGGGGCCCGCGTGGCCCCAGCATTTT.

The genes are TRBV7-9 and TRBJ1-4, with 8 nucleotides matching TRBD1. The CDR3 extends over 14 amino acids. Per the germline V gene, CDR1 is SEHNR and CDR2 is FQNEAQ (reference sequence). The V and J ends lost 5 bases and 3 bases, in that order; junction bases with no gene match: 2. CDR3 nucleotides: TGTGCCAGCAGCGGGACAGGCTCTAATGAAAAACTGTTTTTT. Amino acid sequence: CASSGTGSNEKLFF.

The chain uses TRBV28 and TRBJ2-7; the D is unclear. The ends were cut back, 2 bases at V and 3 bases at J, with 8 bases in the middle. The CDR3 is 13 residues long. The germline CDR1 and CDR2 sequences are MDHEN and SYDVKM. In nucleotides, the CDR3 is TGTGCCAGCAGTTTAAGTCGGATCTACGAGCAGTACTTC. Translated, it gives CASSLSRIYEQYF.

The V and J genes are TRBV6-5 and TRBJ2-7, with 8 bases fitting TRBD1. The V segment lost 8 bases and the J segment 13 bases; nucleotides outside the gene matches: 19. The CDR3 runs to 14 residues. CDR1 MNHEY and CDR2 SVGAGI come from the germline V gene. The CDR3 DNA reads as TGTGCCAGCGGGTCGGACAGGGAAGCCGGTGAAAGTTACTTC. Residues: CASGSDREAGESYF.

V and J are TRBV29-1 and TRBJ2-3; 8 bases map to TRBD2. The germline V gene encodes CDR1 SQVTM and CDR2 ANQGSEA. With V trimmed by 6 bases and J by 9 bases, 11 bases remained unmatched. This CDR3 has 13 amino acids. The CDR3 loop is CSVPRAGEGTQYF. Here the CDR3 DNA reads TGCAGCGTGCCTCGAGCGGGAGAGGGAACGCAGTATTTT.

V is TRBV11-2 and J is TRBJ2-7, with 7 bases aligning to TRBD1. Unmatched junction bases numbered 4, after V lost 3 bases and J lost 2 bases. The germline V gene has CDR1 SGHAT and CDR2 FQNNGV. CDR3 length: 14 residues. The CDR3 DNA reads TGTGCCAGCAGCTTCGGACAGGCGGCCTACGAGCAGTACTTC. It translates to CASSFGQAAYEQYF.

The genes are TRBV19 and TRBJ2-3; 7 bases line up with TRBD2. The germline gives CDR1 LNHDA, CDR2 SQIVND (reference sequence). The CDR3 covers 14 residues. The V gene end was trimmed by 1 base and the J gene end by 4 bases; junction bases not matched to a gene: 2. The CDR3 is CASSIAGGSDTQYF. The CDR3 coding sequence is TGTGCCAGTAGTATAGCGGGGGGATCAGATACGCAGTATTTT. The variable domain in full, with the rest retrieved from reference TRBV19 and TRBJ2-3, is DGGITQSPKYLFRKEGQNVTLSCEQNLNHDAMYWYRQDPGQGLRLIYYSQIVNDFQKGDIAEGYSVSREKKESFPLTVTSAQKNPTAFYLCASSIAGGSDTQYFGPGTRLTVL.